Listed here are 9 T cell receptor beta chains from one sample, sequenced in a study of OX40 agonist ivuxolimab in advanced cancers. Profiled with immunoSEQ multiplex PCR; TCRdb holds only in-frame clones, not every one. Of fewer than 95,000 clones in the sample, 85% to 90% are singletons; the top ten hold about 7.7%. This sample comprised CD4+ or CD8+ T cells sorted from blood, obtained in a trial of the OX40 agonist ivuxolimab. The receptors derive from an adult with an advanced solid tumor such as melanoma, head and neck, liver or kidney cancer.

The chain has TRBV7-6 and TRBJ1-3; no reliable D call. This CDR3 has 15 amino acids. Trimming stripped 4 bases from V and 0 bases from J, with 10 bases between. Per the germline V gene, CDR1 is SGHVS and CDR2 is FNYEAQ. This CDR3 reads CASSSVLGSGNTIYF. DNA for the CDR3: TGTGCCAGCAGCTCAGTTTTGGGCTCTGGAAACACCATATATTTT. Supplemented by reference TRBV7-6 and TRBJ1-3, the full variable domain reads GAGVSQSPRYKVTKRGQDVALRCDPISGHVSLYWYRQALGQGPEFLTYFNYEAQQDKSGLPNDRFSAERPEGSISTLTIQRTEQRDSAMYRCASSSVLGSGNTIYFGEGSWLTVV.

This chain links TRBV11-3 with TRBJ1-2; unclear D gene. CDR3 length: 14 residues. V was clipped by 2 bases and J by 6 bases, with 13 bases between them. Germline assignment: CDR1 SGHNT and CDR2 YENEEA. Written as DNA, the CDR3 is TGTGCCAGCAGCTTAATCGGGCCAGGCGATGGCTACACCTTC. It yields the protein CASSLIGPGDGYTF.

The chain is built from TRBV7-9 and TRBJ2-2, with 9 bases matching TRBD1. J lost 6 bases, V lost 3 bases, and 5 bases had no gene match. The CDR3 has 15 residues. Germline values: CDR1 SEHNR, CDR2 FQNEAQ (reference sequence). The CDR3 is CASSFRDRAAGELFF. The CDR3 region has the DNA TGTGCCAGCAGCTTTAGGGACAGGGCCGCCGGGGAGCTGTTTTTT.

This clone was seen a few times. The identical CDR3 is also encoded by other nucleotide sequences in the sample. The chain has TRBV28 and TRBJ2-7; tentative D call: TRBD2 (5 bases). Trimming shortened V by 4 bases and J by 4 bases, and 8 bases separated the two germline ends. The CDR3 is 12 residues long. In germline, CDR1 is MDHEN, CDR2 SYDVKM. The CDR3 spells CASSSRRYEQYF. The DNA for the CDR3 is TGTGCCAGCAGTTCAAGGAGGTACGAGCAGTACTTC.

The V and J genes are TRBV7-9 and TRBJ1-5; D is unresolved. CDR1 and CDR2 from the germline V gene are SEHNR and FQNEAQ (reference sequence). With 0 bases removed from V and 5 bases from J, the gap between germline ends came to 5 bases. The CDR3 totals 13 residues. CDR3 coding DNA: TGTGCCAGCAGCTTAGCTCTCGATCAGCCCCAGCATTTT. It specifies CASSLALDQPQHF.

The V gene is TRBV9, the J gene TRBJ2-1, with D unresolved. The V and J ends lost 2 bases and 4 bases respectively, with 7 bases between them. Germline CDR1 SGDLS, CDR2 YYNGEE. The CDR3 sequence is 13 residues long. The CDR3 DNA reads TGTGCCAGCAGCGTTGGAGCGTACAATGAGCAGTTCTTC. Protein sequence: CASSVGAYNEQFF.

The chain recombines TRBV5-1 with TRBJ1-1, with a weak D call TRBD1 (5 bases). CDR1 is SGHRS and CDR2 is YFSETQ in the germline V gene. V lost 4 bases to trimming and J lost 4 bases, with 14 bases between them. This CDR3 comprises 14 residues. Here the CDR3 reads CASSAQGRGTEAFF. CDR3 bases: TGCGCCAGCAGCGCCCAGGGAAGAGGCACTGAAGCTTTCTTT.

The CDR3: CASSFSGRTNEKLFF. The CDR3 coding sequence is TGTGCCAGCAGTTTTTCCGGCAGGACAAATGAAAAACTGTTTTTT. The chain couples TRBV28 to TRBJ1-4; D is possibly TRBD1 (5 bases). The germline V gene encodes CDR1 MDHEN and CDR2 SYDVKM. Trimming cost V 3 bases and J 5 bases, with 13 bases left between them. This CDR3 is 15 amino acids long. Together with reference TRBV28 and TRBJ1-4, the CDR3 gives the full variable domain: DVKVTQSSRYLVKRTGEKVFLECVQDMDHENMFWYRQDPGLGLRLIYFSYDVKMKEKGDIPEGYSVSREKKERFSLILESASTNQTSMYLCASSFSGRTNEKLFFGSGTQLSVL.

This chain uses TRBV7-3 with TRBJ2-2; a weak D match, TRBD1 (6 bases). Germline CDR1 is SGHTA and CDR2 is FQGTGA. The CDR3 is 13 residues long. Trimming took 5 bases from V and 5 from J, leaving 9 bases between them. CDR3 sequence reads: CASSPTGTGELFF. CDR3 nucleotide sequence: TGTGCCAGCAGCCCTACAGGGACCGGGGAGCTGTTTTTT.